The source of this T cell receptor (beta chain) is a study of vaccination and CD4 T cells after COVID-19. Study-level information: Cultures serving as controls received a peptide pool (CEFX or HIV-1 Nef) or no peptide. Notes on the study in general: The median SARS-CoV-2-reactive clonotype number increased from roughly 21 to 40, without statistical significance. Spike mono-reactivity held for 304 of 307 vaccine-specific clones in convalescent patients.

The Oncomine TCR Beta short-read assay was applied to DNA of cultured CD4+ T cells. TCRdb re-called the PCR reads through MiXCR, storing one row per CDR3 protein. The repertoire includes over 12,000 distinct CDR3 sequences, less than 50% of them detected once, and approximately 17% sits in the top ten. Turning to this clonotype: Its antigen is unidentified. The germline gene is not matched at one end of the junction; a read error may be the cause.

The treatment denotes: roughly 11-day PBMC culture with coronavirus spike peptide pools or control peptides (ViraFEST assay). Wells that each held roughly 2 million PBMCs were cultured with 7.5 to 10 IU/ml IL-2 and approximately 10 ug/ml peptide pools. CDR1 is SGHAT, CDR2 FQNNGV, per germline. CDR3 length: 14 residues. The chain uses TRBV11-2 and TRBJ2-3, with a possible D match to TRBD2 (5 bases). Sequences were obtained from cultured CD4+ T cells from blood. This receptor was obtained from a human donor with COVID-19. CDR3 region: CASSLGANRDPLHF. In nucleotides, the CDR3 is TGTGCCAGCAGCTTAGGGGCGAATCGGGATCCTTTGCATTTT.